This TCR beta chain was recorded in a study of blood T cell repertoires in COVID-19 (dated by TCRdb to 2020 to 2021). For the wider study: Samples from collaborators originated in the United States, Italy and Spain and spanned both the acute and convalescent phases of COVID-19. The material from the prospective study consisted of cDNA or gDNA derived from T cells, B-cell-depleted T cells, or PBMCs. The dataset comprised deeply sampled blood TCRbeta repertoires from subjects exposed to, actively infected with, or recovered from COVID-19. The repertoires were made available in a free public database intended to serve as a resource for research on the immune response to SARS-CoV-2. The samples were drawn from two sources: the first 160 participants of the ongoing ImmuneRACE study, and 950 to 1,500 subjects contributed by 6 global collaborators. Sample metadata almost always included a de-identified subject ID, COVID-19 status, age in years and sex. Where available, HLA class I and class II types were taken from metadata supplied by the sample provider and were not determined by assay-based typing.

TCRbeta CDR3 regions were amplified from genomic DNA using the immunoSEQ Assay, a bias-controlled multiplex PCR. In the original analysis: Nucleated cell counts per sample were estimated from amplification of reference gene primers within the assay. Sequence reads were collapsed and filtered to measure the absolute abundance of every unique TCRbeta CDR3 rearrangement. For each sample, productive Simpson clonality was calculated as the square root of Simpson's diversity index across productive rearrangements. TCRdb mirrors the immuneACCESS table, restricted to in-frame sequences. Some clones are absent from its copies; in checked studies, under half trace to an unresolved V gene, and the reason for the others is unknown. V, J and clone size derive from that table, while D and trimming were established from the DNA sequence. This sample holds roughly 120,000 clones; 90% were observed only once. The ten largest make up 1.8% of the sample.

The germline V gene supplies CDR1 SGHVS and CDR2 FNYEAQ. Inclusive of the bounding cysteine and phenylalanine, the CDR3 is 16 residues long. Here the CDR3 DNA is all that survives: 48 bases in frame from base 1. What the study reported, not specific to this receptor: How much clinical and demographic metadata was included differed by source and by participant, and the metadata was provided uncurated.

Each collaborating institution followed its own protocols to collect whole blood in K2EDTA tubes. For TCRbeta analysis, collaborator samples were shipped as frozen whole blood, as isolated PBMCs, or as DNA extracted from either sample type. Remarks on this clone: Its specific antigen is unknown. Compared with germline, one end of the junction differs, possibly owing to a read error.

This chain is built from TRBV7-6 and TRBJ2-7; TRBD2 agrees with 9 junctional bases. The sequenced material came from peripheral blood. The sequence derives from a human donor with active COVID-19. The donor label of this sample is uncertain. CDR3 sequence: CASSLGRGTSSHEQYF. The DNA sequence reads TGTGCCAGCAGCTTAGGCCGCGGGACTAGCTCCCACGAGCAGTACTTC.